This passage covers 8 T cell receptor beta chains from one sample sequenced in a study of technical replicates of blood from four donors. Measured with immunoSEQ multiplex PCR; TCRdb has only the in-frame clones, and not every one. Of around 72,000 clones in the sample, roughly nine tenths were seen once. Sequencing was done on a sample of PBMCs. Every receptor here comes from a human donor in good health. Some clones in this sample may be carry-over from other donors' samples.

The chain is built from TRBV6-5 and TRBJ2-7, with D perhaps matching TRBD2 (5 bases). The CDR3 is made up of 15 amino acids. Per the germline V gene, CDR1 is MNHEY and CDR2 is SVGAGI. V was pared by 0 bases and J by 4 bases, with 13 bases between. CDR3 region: CASSYSTGGRYEQYF. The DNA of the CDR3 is TGTGCCAGCAGTTACTCGACGGGTGGGAGATACGAGCAGTACTTC.

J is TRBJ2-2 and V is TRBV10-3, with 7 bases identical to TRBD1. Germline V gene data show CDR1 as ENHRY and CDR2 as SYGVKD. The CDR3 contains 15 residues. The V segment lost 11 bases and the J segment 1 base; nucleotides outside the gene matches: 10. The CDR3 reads CAVYQGGLNTGELFF. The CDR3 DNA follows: TGTGCCGTATATCAAGGGGGCCTGAACACCGGGGAGCTGTTTTTT.

The CDR3 spells CASSQRQGFSSYEQYF. CDR3 in DNA: TGCGCCAGCAGCCAGAGACAGGGTTTCTCCTCCTACGAGCAGTACTTC. The chain couples TRBV4-3 to TRBJ2-7; 7 positions agree with TRBD1. CDR1 and CDR2 (germline): LGHNA, YSLEER. This CDR3 region has 16 residues. Trimming cost V 3 bases and J 0 bases; bases outside gene matches: 8.

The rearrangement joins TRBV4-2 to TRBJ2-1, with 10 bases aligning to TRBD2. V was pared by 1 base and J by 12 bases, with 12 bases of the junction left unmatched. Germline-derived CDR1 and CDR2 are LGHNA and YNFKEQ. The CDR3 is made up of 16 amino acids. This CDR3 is CASSQVDPSGRSRQFF. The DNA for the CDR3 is TGTGCCAGCAGCCAAGTCGATCCTAGCGGGAGATCCAGGCAGTTCTTC.

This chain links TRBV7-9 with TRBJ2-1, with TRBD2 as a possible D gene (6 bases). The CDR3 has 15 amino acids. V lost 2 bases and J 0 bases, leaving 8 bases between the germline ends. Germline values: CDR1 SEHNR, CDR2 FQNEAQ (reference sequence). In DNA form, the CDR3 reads TGTGCCAGCAGCTTATCCGGGAGCTCCTACAATGAGCAGTTCTTC. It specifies CASSLSGSSYNEQFF.

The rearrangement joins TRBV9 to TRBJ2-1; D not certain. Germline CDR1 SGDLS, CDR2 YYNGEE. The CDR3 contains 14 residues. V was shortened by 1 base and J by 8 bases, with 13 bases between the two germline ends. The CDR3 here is CASSVSSRGDEQFF. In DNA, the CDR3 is TGTGCCAGCAGCGTATCCTCCCGAGGAGATGAGCAGTTCTTC.

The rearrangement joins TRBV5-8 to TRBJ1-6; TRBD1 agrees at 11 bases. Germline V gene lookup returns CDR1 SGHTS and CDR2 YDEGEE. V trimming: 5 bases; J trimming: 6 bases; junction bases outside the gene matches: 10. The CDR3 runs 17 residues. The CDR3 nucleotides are TGTGCCAGCAGTGGAAGAGGACAGGGGGCTGGTAATTCACCCCTCCACTTT. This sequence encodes CASSGRGQGAGNSPLHF.

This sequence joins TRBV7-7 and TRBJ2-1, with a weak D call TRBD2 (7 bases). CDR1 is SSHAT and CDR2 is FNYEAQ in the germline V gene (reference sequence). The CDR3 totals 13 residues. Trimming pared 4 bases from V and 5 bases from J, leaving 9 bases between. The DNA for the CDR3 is TGTGCCAGCAGCTCGCGGGGGCACAATGAGCAGTTCTTC. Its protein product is CASSSRGHNEQFF.